This T cell receptor (beta chain) was sequenced for a study of regulatory T cells in long-lasting Graves disease. Assembly of TCR beta libraries relied on iRepertoire HTBI primers together with Arm-PCR of CDR3 regions. TCRdb passed the multiplex PCR reads through MiXCR, listing each CDR3 protein once. The sample has about 420,000 distinct CDR3 sequences; roughly 15% are singletons. The time point was: newly diagnosed GD, antithyroid drugs for less than 3 months. PBMCs were the source of the RNA used for TCR sequencing. The germline V gene encodes CDR1 MDHEN and CDR2 SYDVKM. The V end was cut by 6 bases, the J end by 0 bases, with 18 bases between. The CDR3 totals 16 residues. The same data also contributed to another study, on T cells in Graves' hyperthyroidism and ophthalmopathy.

The chain combines TRBV28 with TRBJ2-7; D may be TRBD1 (6 bases). The sequence came from a woman aged 18-35 years with Graves disease. The sequencing used peripheral blood mononuclear cells (PBMCs), collected at new diagnosis, from a patient treated with antithyroid drugs. CDR3 in amino acids: CASSLGAGPSSYEQYF. CDR3 nucleotide sequence: TGTGCCAGCAGCTTGGGGGCAGGGCCCAGCTCCTACGAGCAGTACTTC.